Following are 32 T cell receptor beta chains from one sample sequenced in a study of blood T cell repertoires in COVID-19. The repertoire was sequenced with immunoSEQ multiplex PCR; TCRdb's copy has only in-frame clones and lacks some. Of tens of thousands of clones in the sample, about 83% were seen once. Sequencing was done on a sample of peripheral blood. These receptors were taken from a man aged 35 to 55 with acute or convalescent COVID-19.

The chain has TRBV28 and TRBJ1-1, with D hard to call. V lost 4 bases to trimming and J lost 7 bases, with 13 bases between them. The CDR3 length is 13 residues. Germline V gene data show CDR1 as MDHEN and CDR2 as SYDVKM. CDR3: CASSSRLGFEAFF. The CDR3 region has the DNA TGTGCCAGCAGTTCCAGGCTGGGTTTTGAAGCTTTCTTT.

The V gene is TRBV27, the J gene TRBJ1-2; TRBD1 is a possible D gene (5 bases). The CDR3 extends over 11 amino acids. Trimming took 6 bases from V and 4 from J, leaving 6 bases between them. Per germline, CDR1 MNHEY and CDR2 SMNVEV (reference sequence). This CDR3 reads CASSQGYGYTF. The CDR3 DNA follows: TGTGCCAGCAGCCAGGGCTATGGCTACACCTTC.

This clone was counted between two and nine times. V and J are TRBV6-5 and TRBJ2-2, with D tentatively TRBD2 (7 bases). The CDR3 totals 15 residues. Per germline, CDR1 MNHEY and CDR2 SVGAGI. The V end was cut by 5 bases, the J end by 7 bases, with 17 bases between. CDR3 bases: TGTGCCAGCAGTCATTACGGGGGGCCCATCGGGGAGCTGTTTTTT. Protein product: CASSHYGGPIGELFF.

The CDR3 DNA reads TGTGCCACCAGCAGAGAAAGCCAGGCCATTAATGAAAAACTGTTTTTT. This encodes CATSRESQAINEKLFF. The rearrangement joins TRBV15 to TRBJ1-4; D unresolved. This CDR3 region has 16 residues. Between the trimmed V and J ends, which lost 0 bases and 4 bases, there was a span of 12 bases. The germline V gene has CDR1 LNHNV and CDR2 YYDKDF (reference sequence).

The chain joins TRBV5-1 to TRBJ2-5, with 10 bases aligning to TRBD2. The junction had 8 bases not matched to a gene; V was cut back by 4 bases and J by 5 bases. The germline gives CDR1 SGHRS, CDR2 YFSETQ. The CDR3 totals 15 residues. As DNA, the CDR3 is TGCGCCAGCAGCAGAACTAGCGGGGTGGATGAGACCCAGTACTTC. It encodes CASSRTSGVDETQYF.

This chain uses TRBV30 with TRBJ1-1, with D perhaps matching TRBD1 (5 bases). V lost 1 base and J lost 3, with 9 bases in between. CDR1 is GTSNPN, CDR2 SVGIG, per germline (reference sequence). The CDR3 spans 13 residues. CDR3 bases: TGTGCCTGGAGTGCCCAGGGATACACTGAAGCTTTCTTT. This encodes CAWSAQGYTEAFF.

The V gene is TRBV6-6, the J gene TRBJ1-2; no clear D. Trimming removed 2 bases at V and 2 bases at J, with 6 bases between. Germline values: CDR1 MNHNY, CDR2 SVGAGI (reference sequence). The CDR3 loop spans 13 amino acids. CDR3 nucleotides: TGTGCCAGCAGTTACGGGAGGAACTATGGCTACACCTTC. It encodes CASSYGRNYGYTF.

V usage is TRBV19 and J usage is TRBJ2-3; 11 positions agree with TRBD1. V shed 4 bases and J 3 bases; nucleotides not matched to a gene: 6. CDR3 length: 16 amino acids. Germline values: CDR1 LNHDA, CDR2 SQIVND (reference sequence). DNA for the CDR3: TGTGCCAGTAGTACCCCCGGGACAGGGGGGACAGATACGCAGTATTTT. It specifies CASSTPGTGGTDTQYF.

The chain carries TRBV2 and TRBJ2-5; 7 bases line up with TRBD1. V lost 7 bases, J lost 1 base, and 6 bases stayed unmatched. The CDR3 is 14 amino acids. In germline, CDR1 is SNHLY, CDR2 FYNNEI. The CDR3 bases are TGTGCCAGCACCCTACAGGGGATCCAAGAGACCCAGTACTTC. Its protein is CASTLQGIQETQYF.

The chain employs TRBV11-2 and TRBJ1-6, with 7 bases identical to TRBD1. J was trimmed by 9 bases and V by 6 bases; bases with no gene match: 11. This CDR3 has 15 amino acids. Germline-derived CDR1 and CDR2 are SGHAT and FQNNGV. CDR3 region: CASSFVHRGASPLHF. The CDR3 coding sequence is TGTGCCAGCAGTTTTGTCCACAGGGGAGCTTCACCCCTCCACTTT.

In DNA form, the CDR3 reads TGTGCCAGCAGCTTGGCCGGGACAGCAAGCAATCAGCCCCAGCATTTT. Encoded protein: CASSLAGTASNQPQHF. The chain couples TRBV7-8 to TRBJ1-5; TRBD1 matches at 7 bases. CDR1 and CDR2 (germline): SGHVS, FQNEAQ. Unmatched junction bases numbered 6, after V lost 3 bases and J lost 1 base. The CDR3 consists of 16 residues.

CDR3 protein: CASSRDTDYGYTF. The CDR3 nucleotides read TGCGCCAGCAGTAGGGACACAGACTATGGCTACACCTTC. The rearrangement uses TRBV10-1 and TRBJ1-2; possible D gene TRBD1, 6 bases. This CDR3 is built from 13 residues. V was shortened by 5 bases and J by 3 bases, with 10 bases between the two germline ends. The germline CDR1 and CDR2 sequences are WNHNN and SYGVQD (reference sequence).

This clone was recorded only once. V usage is TRBV23-1 and J usage is TRBJ2-7; a weak D match, TRBD2 (6 bases). TRBV23-1 qualifies as an ORF whose function is uncertain. CDR3 size: 17 residues. V lost 0 bases and J 1 base, leaving 16 bases between the germline ends. The CDR3 is CASSQSEGSMGSYEQYV. The DNA of the CDR3 is TGCGCCAGCAGTCAATCGGAGGGGTCTATGGGATCCTACGAGCAGTACGTC.

This chain uses TRBV7-2 with TRBJ1-5, with TRBD1 matching over 7 bases. The length of the CDR3 is 15 residues. Germline loops: CDR1 SGHTA, CDR2 FQGNSA. The J segment lost 6 bases and the V segment lost 2 bases, leaving 7 bases of the junction unmatched. The CDR3 region has the DNA TGTGCCAGCAGCTTACCACAGGGGCGACTTCAGCCCCAGCATTTT. Encoded protein: CASSLPQGRLQPQHF.

This sequence joins TRBV5-6 and TRBJ1-2; 7 bases are shared with TRBD1. The V gene's germline CDR1 is SGHDT and CDR2 YYEEEE. This CDR3 comprises 14 residues. The junction had 12 bases not matched to a gene; V was cut back by 5 bases and J by 8 bases. The CDR3 region has the DNA TGTGCCAGCAGTCAGACGAGGGGGCGGGACGGCTACACCTTC. It specifies CASSQTRGRDGYTF.

This chain connects TRBV13 to TRBJ1-1; the D gene is possibly TRBD1 (5 bases). CDR1 and CDR2 (germline): PRHDT, FYEKMQ (reference sequence). The CDR3 totals 14 residues. V lost 5 bases and J 4 bases, leaving 14 bases between the germline ends. The CDR3 loop is CASSGSDRSTEAFF. CDR3 bases: TGTGCCAGCAGCGGGTCTGACAGATCCACTGAAGCTTTCTTT.

CDR3 DNA sequence: TGTGCCAGCAGCCATAGACACCAGAACACTGAAGCTTTCTTT. The encoded protein is CASSHRHQNTEAFF. The chain employs TRBV3-1 (or the pseudogene TRBV3-2) and TRBJ1-1; no clear D gene. Germline V gives CDR1 LGHDT, CDR2 YNNKEL (reference sequence). V was shortened by 3 bases and J by 1 base, with 9 bases between the two germline ends. The CDR3 is 14 amino acids.

The genes are TRBV5-1 and TRBJ2-2; D not certain. Trimming stripped 5 bases from V and 7 bases from J, with 9 bases between. CDR1 and CDR2 from the germline V gene are SGHRS and YFSETQ. This CDR3 comprises 12 residues. The CDR3 protein is CASSSVGGELFF. DNA for the CDR3: TGCGCCAGCAGTTCGGTTGGCGGGGAGCTGTTTTTT. Filled out from reference TRBV5-1 and TRBJ2-2, the complete variable domain reads KAGVTQTPRYLIKTRGQQVTLSCSPISGHRSVSWYQQTPGQGLQFLFEYFSETQRNKGNFPGRFSGRQFSNSRSEMNVSTLELGDSALYLCASSSVGGELFFGEGSRLTVL.

The genes are TRBV7-8 and TRBJ2-7; 9 bases are shared with TRBD1. Germline V CDR1 and CDR2: SGHVS, FQNEAQ. The CDR3 runs to 13 residues. Trimming at V came to 5 bases and at J to 3 bases, leaving 2 bases not matched to a gene. This chain's CDR3 is CASSRDRDYEQYV. The CDR3 DNA reads TGTGCCAGCAGCCGGGACAGGGACTACGAGCAGTACGTC.

The chain couples TRBV5-1 to TRBJ1-2; D unclear. The V and J ends lost 0 bases and 5 bases respectively, with 14 bases between them. CDR1 and CDR2 (germline): SGHRS, YFSETQ. The CDR3 totals 15 residues. The CDR3 reads CASSLEPGFGYGYTF. CDR3 sequence (DNA): TGCGCCAGCAGCTTGGAGCCGGGATTCGGGTATGGCTACACCTTC.

The DNA of the CDR3 is TGTGCCAGTAGTCTTCAACAGGGAAGTGGAAGGTATGGCTACACCTTC. This gives the protein CASSLQQGSGRYGYTF. The rearrangement uses TRBV19 and TRBJ1-2, with D tentatively TRBD1 (6 bases). The CDR3 is 16 amino acids. Deletions cut 5 bases from V and 5 bases from J, with 21 bases between. The germline CDR1 and CDR2 sequences are LNHDA and SQIVND (reference sequence).

The chain links TRBV7-6 to TRBJ2-7; TRBD1 aligns across 11 bases. CDR3 length: 15 amino acids. The V gene's germline CDR1 is SGHVS and CDR2 FNYEAQ. J was trimmed by 6 bases and V by 5 bases; bases with no gene match: 9. The CDR3 nucleotides read TGTGCCAGCAGCCGAGGACAGGGGGCCTATTTCGAGCAGTACGTC. Protein product: CASSRGQGAYFEQYV.

The gene calls are TRBV2 and TRBJ2-1; D may be TRBD1 (5 bases). The CDR3 has 14 residues. The V end lost 3 bases, the J end lost 2 bases, and 8 bases lay between the germline ends. Germline assignment: CDR1 SNHLY and CDR2 FYNNEI. The CDR3 nucleotides are TGTGCCAGCAGTGACAGGGCAACCTACAATGAGCAGTTCTTC. Residues: CASSDRATYNEQFF.

This sequence joins TRBV5-5 and TRBJ2-7; no definite D call. Germline V gives CDR1 SGHKS, CDR2 YYEKEE (reference sequence). Trimming left V 3 bases short and J 0 bases short, with 7 bases between. The CDR3 runs to 13 residues. Here the CDR3 reads CASSYSSSYEQYV. The DNA of the CDR3 is TGTGCCAGCAGCTACTCTAGCTCCTACGAGCAGTACGTC.

The rearrangement uses TRBV3-1 (or the pseudogene TRBV3-2) and TRBJ2-2, with D perhaps TRBD2 (7 bases). The V gene's germline CDR1 is LGHDT and CDR2 YNNKEL (reference sequence). The CDR3 totals 15 residues. Trimming removed 8 bases from V and 4 bases from J, with 17 bases in between. The CDR3 sequence is CASRAGAGGTGELFF. The CDR3 DNA sequence: TGTGCCAGCCGGGCGGGGGCCGGCGGCACCGGGGAGCTGTTTTTT.

J is TRBJ2-1 and V is TRBV5-4; TRBD2 matches 16 bases. The V segment lost 4 bases and the J segment 7 bases; nucleotides outside the gene matches: 5. CDR1 and CDR2 from the germline V gene are SGHNT and YYREEE (reference sequence). The CDR3 runs to 16 residues. This chain's CDR3 is CASSRGLAGGQNEQFF. The DNA for the CDR3 is TGTGCCAGCAGCAGGGGACTAGCGGGGGGGCAGAATGAGCAGTTCTTC.

The V gene is TRBV28, the J gene TRBJ2-1, with 7 nucleotides matching TRBD2. After removal of 3 bases from V and 10 bases from J, the junction contained 12 bases not matched to a gene. This CDR3 spans 15 amino acids. The germline CDR1 and CDR2 sequences are MDHEN and SYDVKM. In nucleotides, the CDR3 is TGTGCCAGCAGTTTTTTTGCGGGAGTATTTTCAGAGCAGTTCTTC. Translating gives CASSFFAGVFSEQFF.

The rearrangement links TRBV24-1 to TRBJ2-1; TRBD2 matches 9 bases. The CDR3 contains 15 residues. The V and J ends lost 6 bases and 6 bases, in that order; junction bases with no gene match: 8. CDR1 and CDR2 (germline): KGHDR, SFDVKD. The DNA of the CDR3 is TGTGCCACCAGTTCGCTAGCGGGAATCATCAATGAGCAGTTCTTC. Its translation is CATSSLAGIINEQFF.

The CDR3 is CASRSGSEYTDTQYF. In DNA form, the CDR3 reads TGTGCCAGCAGGTCAGGTAGCGAATACACAGATACGCAGTATTTT. The rearrangement joins TRBV5-6 to TRBJ2-3, with TRBD2 as a possible D gene (5 bases). V lost 5 bases, J lost 2 bases, and 15 bases lay in between. The CDR3 spans 15 residues. CDR1 and CDR2 from the germline V gene are SGHDT and YYEEEE. Together with reference TRBV5-6 and TRBJ2-3, the CDR3 gives the full variable domain: DAGVTQSPTHLIKTRGQQVTLRCSPKSGHDTVSWYQQALGQGPQFIFQYYEEEERQRGNFPDRFSGHQFPNYSSELNVNALLLGDSALYLCASRSGSEYTDTQYFGPGTRLTVL.

This clone was observed a handful of times. Here the CDR3 reads CASSPTGTGVSYTF. The CDR3 bases are TGTGCCAGTAGTCCGACCGGGACAGGCGTCTCATACACCTTC. This chain links TRBV19 with TRBJ1-2; 8 bases map to TRBD1. In germline, CDR1 is LNHDA, CDR2 SQIVND (reference sequence). The CDR3 runs 14 residues. The trim removed 5 bases at V and 11 bases at J, leaving 13 bases unmatched.

The V call is TRBV5-6, the J call TRBJ1-6, with D unclear. CDR3 length: 17 amino acids. Per germline, CDR1 SGHDT and CDR2 YYEEEE. The V gene lost 4 bases and the J gene lost 0 bases, with 14 bases spanning the gap. The CDR3 DNA follows: TGTGCCAGCAGCGATCTTGGGAGGAGCTCCTATAATTCACCCCTCCACTTT. This encodes CASSDLGRSSYNSPLHF.

A few counts support this clone. V is TRBV7-9 and J is TRBJ2-1; 7 bases map to TRBD1. The CDR3 extends over 16 amino acids. Germline assignment: CDR1 SEHNR and CDR2 FQNEAQ (reference sequence). The J segment lost 8 bases and the V segment lost 5 bases, leaving 15 bases of the junction unmatched. Written as DNA, the CDR3 is TGTGCCAGCAGCCCCAAGGGGGCAGGGGAAACGTATGAGCAGTTCTTC. Protein sequence: CASSPKGAGETYEQFF.